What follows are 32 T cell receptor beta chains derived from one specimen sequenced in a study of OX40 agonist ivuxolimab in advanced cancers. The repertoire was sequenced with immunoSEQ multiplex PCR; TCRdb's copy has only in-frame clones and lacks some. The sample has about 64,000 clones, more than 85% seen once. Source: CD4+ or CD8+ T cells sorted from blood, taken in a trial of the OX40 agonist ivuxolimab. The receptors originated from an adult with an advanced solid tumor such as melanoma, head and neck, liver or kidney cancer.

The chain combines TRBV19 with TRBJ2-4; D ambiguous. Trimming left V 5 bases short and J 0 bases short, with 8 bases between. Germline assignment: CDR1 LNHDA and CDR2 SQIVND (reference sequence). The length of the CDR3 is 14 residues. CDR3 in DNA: TGTGCCAGTAGTCCAAGAGTAGCCAAAAACATTCAGTACTTC. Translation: CASSPRVAKNIQYF.

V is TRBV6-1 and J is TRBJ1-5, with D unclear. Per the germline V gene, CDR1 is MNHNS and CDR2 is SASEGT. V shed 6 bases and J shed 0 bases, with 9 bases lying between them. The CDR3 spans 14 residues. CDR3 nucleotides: TGTGCCAGCAGCGCGACGGATAGCAATCAGCCCCAGCATTTT. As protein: CASSATDSNQPQHF.

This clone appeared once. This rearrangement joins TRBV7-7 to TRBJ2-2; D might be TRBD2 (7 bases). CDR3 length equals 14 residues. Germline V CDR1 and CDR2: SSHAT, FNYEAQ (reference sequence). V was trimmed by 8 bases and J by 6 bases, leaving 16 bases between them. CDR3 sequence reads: CASAPGGPPGELFF. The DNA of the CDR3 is TGTGCCAGCGCTCCGGGGGGCCCCCCCGGGGAGCTGTTTTTT.

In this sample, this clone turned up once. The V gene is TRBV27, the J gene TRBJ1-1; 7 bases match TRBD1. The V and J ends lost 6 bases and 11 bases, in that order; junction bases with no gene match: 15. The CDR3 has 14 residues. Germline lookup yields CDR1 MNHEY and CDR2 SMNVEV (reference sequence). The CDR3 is CASRKQGPNYGAFF. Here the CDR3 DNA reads TGTGCCAGCAGGAAACAGGGGCCCAACTATGGGGCTTTCTTT.

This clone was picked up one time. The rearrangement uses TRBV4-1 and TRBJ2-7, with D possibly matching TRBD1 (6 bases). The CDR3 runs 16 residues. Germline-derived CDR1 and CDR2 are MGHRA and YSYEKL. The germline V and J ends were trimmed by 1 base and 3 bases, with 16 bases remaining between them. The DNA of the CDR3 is TGCGCCAGCAGCCAAGTAGGGGGAAGTTCTCTCTACGAGCAGTACTTC. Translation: CASSQVGGSSLYEQYF.

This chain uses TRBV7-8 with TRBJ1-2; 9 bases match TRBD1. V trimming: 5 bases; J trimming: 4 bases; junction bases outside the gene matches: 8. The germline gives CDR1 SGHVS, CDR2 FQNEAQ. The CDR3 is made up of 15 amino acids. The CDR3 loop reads CASSPRLGQGYGYTF. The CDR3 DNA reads TGTGCCAGCAGCCCACGGCTGGGACAGGGCTATGGCTACACCTTC.

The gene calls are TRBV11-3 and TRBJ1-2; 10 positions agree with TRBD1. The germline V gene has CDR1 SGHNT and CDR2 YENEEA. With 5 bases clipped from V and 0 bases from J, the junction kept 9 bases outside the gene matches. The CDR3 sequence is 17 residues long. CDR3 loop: CASSGRDRGPSNYGYTF. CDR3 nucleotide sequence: TGTGCCAGCAGCGGCCGGGACAGGGGCCCCTCTAACTATGGCTACACCTTC. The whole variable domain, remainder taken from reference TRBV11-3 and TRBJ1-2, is EAGVVQSPRYKIIEKKQPVAFWCNPISGHNTLYWYLQNLGQGPELLIRYENEEAVDDSQLPKDRFSAERLKGVDSTLKIQPAELGDSAVYLCASSGRDRGPSNYGYTFGSGTRLTVV.

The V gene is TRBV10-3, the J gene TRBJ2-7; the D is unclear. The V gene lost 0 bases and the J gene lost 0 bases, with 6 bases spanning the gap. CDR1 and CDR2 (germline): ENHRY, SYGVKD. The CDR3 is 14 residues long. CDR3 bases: TGTGCCATCAGTGAGTCCTATGACTCCTACGAGCAGTACTTC. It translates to CAISESYDSYEQYF.

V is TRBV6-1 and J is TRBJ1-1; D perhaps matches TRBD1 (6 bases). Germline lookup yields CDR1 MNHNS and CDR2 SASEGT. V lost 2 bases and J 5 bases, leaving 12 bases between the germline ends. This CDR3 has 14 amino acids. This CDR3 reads CASSERGEETEAFF. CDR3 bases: TGTGCCAGCAGTGAAAGGGGGGAGGAGACTGAAGCTTTCTTT.

CDR3 in amino acids: CASSSPMAGYNEQFF. The CDR3 DNA is TGTGCCAGCAGCTCCCCGATGGCGGGTTACAATGAGCAGTTCTTC. The V and J genes are TRBV25-1 and TRBJ2-1; a weak D match, TRBD2 (5 bases). V gave up 6 bases and J gave up 4 bases, with 16 bases separating them. This CDR3 region has 15 residues. Germline CDR1 MGHDK, CDR2 SYGVNS.

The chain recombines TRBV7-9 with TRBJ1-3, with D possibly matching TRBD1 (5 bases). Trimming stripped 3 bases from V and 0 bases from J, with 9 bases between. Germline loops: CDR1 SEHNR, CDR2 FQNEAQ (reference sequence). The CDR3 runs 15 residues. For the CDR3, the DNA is TGTGCCAGCAGCTTTTCAGGGTCCTCTGGAAACACCATATATTTT. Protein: CASSFSGSSGNTIYF.

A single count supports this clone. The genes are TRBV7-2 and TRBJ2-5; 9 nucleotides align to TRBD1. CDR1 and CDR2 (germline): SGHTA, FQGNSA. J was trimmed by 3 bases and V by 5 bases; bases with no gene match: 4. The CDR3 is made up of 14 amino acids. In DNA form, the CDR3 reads TGTGCCAGCAGCATGCGGACAGGGGAAGAGACCCAGTACTTC. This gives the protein CASSMRTGEETQYF.

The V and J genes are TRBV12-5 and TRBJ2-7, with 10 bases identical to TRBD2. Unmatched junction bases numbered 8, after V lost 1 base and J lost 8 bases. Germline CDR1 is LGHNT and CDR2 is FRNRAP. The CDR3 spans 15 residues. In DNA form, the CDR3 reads TGTGCTAGTGGTTTGGGGACTAGCGGTAAAGGCAAGCAGTACTTC. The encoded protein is CASGLGTSGKGKQYF.

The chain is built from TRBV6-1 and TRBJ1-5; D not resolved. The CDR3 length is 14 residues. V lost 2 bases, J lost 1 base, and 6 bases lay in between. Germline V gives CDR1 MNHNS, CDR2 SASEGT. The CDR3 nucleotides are TGTGCCAGCAGTGAACAAATAAGCAATCAGCCCCAGCATTTT. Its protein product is CASSEQISNQPQHF.

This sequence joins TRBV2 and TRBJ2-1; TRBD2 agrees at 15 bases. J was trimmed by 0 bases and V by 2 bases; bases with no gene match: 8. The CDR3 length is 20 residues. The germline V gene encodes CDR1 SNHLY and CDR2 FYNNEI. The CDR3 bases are TGTGCCAGCAGTGAAACGGGACTAGCGGGAGGTGGAAGCTCCTACAATGAGCAGTTCTTC. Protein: CASSETGLAGGGSSYNEQFF.

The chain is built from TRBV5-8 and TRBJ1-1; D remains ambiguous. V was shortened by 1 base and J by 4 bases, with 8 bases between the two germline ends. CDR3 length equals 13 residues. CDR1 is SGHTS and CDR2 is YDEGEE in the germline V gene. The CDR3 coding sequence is TGTGCCAGCAGCTTGTTCCAAGTCACTGAAGCTTTCTTT. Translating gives CASSLFQVTEAFF.

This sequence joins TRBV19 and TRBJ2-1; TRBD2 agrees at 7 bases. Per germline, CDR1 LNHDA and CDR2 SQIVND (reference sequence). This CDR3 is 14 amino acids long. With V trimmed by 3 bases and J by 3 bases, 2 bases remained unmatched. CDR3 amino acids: CASSIQRGYNEQFF. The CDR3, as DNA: TGTGCCAGTAGTATCCAGCGGGGCTACAATGAGCAGTTCTTC.

Here the CDR3 DNA reads TGTGCCAGCAGCTTGGATTCGGTAGCGGGAGAGGTGTACAAAAACATTCAGTACTTC. Translated, it gives CASSLDSVAGEVYKNIQYF. The chain employs TRBV5-4 and TRBJ2-4; 9 bases are a match to TRBD2. The CDR3 is 19 amino acids. The V segment lost 0 bases and the J segment 3 bases; nucleotides outside the gene matches: 13. Germline V gives CDR1 SGHNT, CDR2 YYREEE (reference sequence).

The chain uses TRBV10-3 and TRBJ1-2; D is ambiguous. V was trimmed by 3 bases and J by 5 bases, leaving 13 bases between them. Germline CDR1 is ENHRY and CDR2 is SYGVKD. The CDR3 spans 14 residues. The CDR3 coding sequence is TGTGCCATCAGTGAAGGGTTACAGACTTATGGCTACACCTTC. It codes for CAISEGLQTYGYTF.

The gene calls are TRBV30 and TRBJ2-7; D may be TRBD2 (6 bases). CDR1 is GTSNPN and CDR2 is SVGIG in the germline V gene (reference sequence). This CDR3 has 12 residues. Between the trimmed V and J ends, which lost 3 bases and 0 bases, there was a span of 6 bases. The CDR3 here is CAWRRDSYEQYF. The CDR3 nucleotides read TGTGCCTGGAGGCGGGACTCCTACGAGCAGTACTTC.

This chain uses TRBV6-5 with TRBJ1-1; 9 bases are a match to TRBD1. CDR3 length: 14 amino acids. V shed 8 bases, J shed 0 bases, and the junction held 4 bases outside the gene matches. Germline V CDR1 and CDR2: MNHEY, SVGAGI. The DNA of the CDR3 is TGTGCCAGCCAGACAGGGGGGGTGAACACTGAAGCTTTCTTT. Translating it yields CASQTGGVNTEAFF.

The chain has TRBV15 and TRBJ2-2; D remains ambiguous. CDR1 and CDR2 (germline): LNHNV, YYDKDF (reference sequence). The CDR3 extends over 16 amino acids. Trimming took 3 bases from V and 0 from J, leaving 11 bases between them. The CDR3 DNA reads TGTGCCACCAGCAGGATCCAGAGTACGAACACCGGGGAGCTGTTTTTT. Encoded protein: CATSRIQSTNTGELFF.

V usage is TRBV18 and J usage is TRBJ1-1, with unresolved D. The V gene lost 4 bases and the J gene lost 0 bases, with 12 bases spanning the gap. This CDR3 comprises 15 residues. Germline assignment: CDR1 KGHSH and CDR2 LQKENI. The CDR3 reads CASSQREAMNTEAFF. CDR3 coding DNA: TGTGCCAGCTCACAACGGGAAGCAATGAACACTGAAGCTTTCTTT.

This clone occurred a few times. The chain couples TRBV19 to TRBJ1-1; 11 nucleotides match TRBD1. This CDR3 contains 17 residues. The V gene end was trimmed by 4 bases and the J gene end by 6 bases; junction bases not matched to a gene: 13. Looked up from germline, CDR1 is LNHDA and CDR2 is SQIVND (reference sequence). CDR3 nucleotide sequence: TGTGCCAGTAGTAGGGACAGGGGGATGCGGTCGCGGGCTGAAGCTTTCTTT. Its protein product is CASSRDRGMRSRAEAFF.

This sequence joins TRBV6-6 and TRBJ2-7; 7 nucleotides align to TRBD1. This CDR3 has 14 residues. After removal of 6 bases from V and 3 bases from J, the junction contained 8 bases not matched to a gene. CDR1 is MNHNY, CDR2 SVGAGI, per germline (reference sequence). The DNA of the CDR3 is TGTGCCAGCAGGCCTTCGAGACAGGGCTACGAGCAGTACTTC. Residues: CASRPSRQGYEQYF.

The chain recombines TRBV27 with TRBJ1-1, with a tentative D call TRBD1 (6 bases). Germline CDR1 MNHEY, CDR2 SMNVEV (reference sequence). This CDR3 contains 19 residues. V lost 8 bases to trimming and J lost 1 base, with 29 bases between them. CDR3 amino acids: CASLRSGAGDSFWNTEAFF. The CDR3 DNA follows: TGTGCCAGCCTTAGGTCTGGGGCAGGGGACTCATTTTGGAACACTGAAGCTTTCTTT.

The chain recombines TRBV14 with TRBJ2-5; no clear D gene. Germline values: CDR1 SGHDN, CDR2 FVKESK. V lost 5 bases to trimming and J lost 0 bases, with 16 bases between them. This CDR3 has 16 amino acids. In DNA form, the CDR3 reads TGTGCCAGCAGCGCCCGGGCCACACCGTACCAAGAGACCCAGTACTTC. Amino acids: CASSARATPYQETQYF.

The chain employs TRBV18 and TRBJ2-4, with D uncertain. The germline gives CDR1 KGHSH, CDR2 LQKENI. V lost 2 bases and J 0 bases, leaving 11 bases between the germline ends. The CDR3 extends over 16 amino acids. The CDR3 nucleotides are TGTGCCAGCTCACCAGGGGTAGGGCTAGCCAAAAACATTCAGTACTTC. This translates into CASSPGVGLAKNIQYF.

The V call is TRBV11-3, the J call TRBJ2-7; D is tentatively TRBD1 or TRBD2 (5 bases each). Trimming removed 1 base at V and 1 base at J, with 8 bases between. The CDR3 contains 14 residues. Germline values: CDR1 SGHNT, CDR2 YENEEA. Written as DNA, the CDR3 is TGTGCCAGCAGCTTAGGGGGGAGTTCCTACGAGCAGTACTTC. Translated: CASSLGGSSYEQYF.

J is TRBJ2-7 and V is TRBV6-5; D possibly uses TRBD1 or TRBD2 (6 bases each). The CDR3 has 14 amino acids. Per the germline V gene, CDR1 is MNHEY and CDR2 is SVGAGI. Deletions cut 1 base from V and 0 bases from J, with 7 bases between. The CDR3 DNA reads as TGTGCCAGCAGTTACTGGGGGGCCTCCTACGAGCAGTACTTC. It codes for CASSYWGASYEQYF.

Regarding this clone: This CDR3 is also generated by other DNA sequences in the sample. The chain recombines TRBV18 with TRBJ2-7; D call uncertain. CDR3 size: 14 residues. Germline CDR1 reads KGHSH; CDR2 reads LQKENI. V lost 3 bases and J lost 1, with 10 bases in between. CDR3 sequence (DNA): TGTGCCAGCTCACCCCCTAGTCCGTCCTACGAGCAGTACTTC. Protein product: CASSPPSPSYEQYF.

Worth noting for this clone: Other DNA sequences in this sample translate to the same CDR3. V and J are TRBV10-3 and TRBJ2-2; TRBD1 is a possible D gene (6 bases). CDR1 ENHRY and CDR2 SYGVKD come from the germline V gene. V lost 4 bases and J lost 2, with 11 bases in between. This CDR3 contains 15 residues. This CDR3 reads CAISVGQSNTGELFF. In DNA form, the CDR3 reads TGTGCCATCAGTGTCGGACAGTCAAACACCGGGGAGCTGTTTTTT.